Presented here are 30 T cell receptor beta chains from one specimen sequenced in a study of blood T cell repertoires in COVID-19. Generated by immunoSEQ multiplex PCR, the TCRdb table keeps only in-frame clones and is missing some. This sample has 150,000 to 200,000 clones, with roughly 90% found just once. Source material: PBMCs or T cells enriched from blood (not recorded which). The receptor set was obtained from a woman between 18 and 30 years old who had recovered from COVID-19.

This clone was counted a single time. This chain joins TRBV25-1 and TRBJ2-5, with TRBD2 as a possible D gene (6 bases). Trimming took off 4 bases at V and 2 bases at J, with 17 bases between the two ends. The CDR3 runs 16 residues. The germline CDR1 and CDR2 sequences are MGHDK and SYGVNS. The CDR3 protein is CASSAGRTGEQETQYF. The CDR3 nucleotides read TGTGCCAGCAGTGCGGGGCGGACGGGGGAGCAAGAGACCCAGTACTTC.

The chain recombines TRBV5-1 with TRBJ1-1; 7 bases map to TRBD1. Trimming cost V 0 bases and J 4 bases; bases outside gene matches: 9. The CDR3 loop spans 16 amino acids. Germline CDR1 is SGHRS and CDR2 is YFSETQ. CDR3 sequence: CASSLAPGTEVTEAFF. For the CDR3, the DNA is TGCGCCAGCAGCTTGGCCCCCGGGACAGAGGTCACTGAAGCTTTCTTT.

This clone was seen once. The chain links TRBV5-1 to TRBJ1-1; D gene ambiguous. This CDR3 contains 12 residues. Trimming shortened V by 1 base and J by 7 bases, and 8 bases separated the two germline ends. The germline gives CDR1 SGHRS, CDR2 YFSETQ. The CDR3 DNA is TGCGCCAGCAGCTTGTCCCAGAATGAAGCTTTCTTT. Translating it yields CASSLSQNEAFF.

The rearrangement joins TRBV9 to TRBJ2-2, with no clear D. This CDR3 contains 13 residues. The V end was cut by 0 bases, the J end by 5 bases, with 5 bases between. Germline lookup yields CDR1 SGDLS and CDR2 YYNGEE. The CDR3 DNA reads as TGTGCCAGCAGCGTAGTCCCGACCGGGGAGCTGTTTTTT. Amino acids: CASSVVPTGELFF.

The chain carries TRBV7-2 and TRBJ2-3; 8 nucleotides align to TRBD2. CDR3 length: 15 amino acids. V lost 7 bases, J lost 2 bases, and 8 bases stayed unmatched. Looked up from germline, CDR1 is SGHTA and CDR2 is FQGNSA. Written as DNA, the CDR3 is TGTGCCAGCACCCCCGGGCGGGGGGACACAGATACGCAGTATTTT. Amino acids: CASTPGRGDTDTQYF.

The rearrangement joins TRBV10-3 to TRBJ2-3; the match to TRBD2 covers 10 bases. The V and J ends lost 3 bases and 11 bases, in that order; junction bases with no gene match: 14. CDR3 length: 16 residues. CDR1 ENHRY and CDR2 SYGVKD come from the germline V gene. Written as DNA, the CDR3 is TGTGCCATCAGTGAAACCGATCTAATCATAGCGGGGGGGCAGTATTTT. Translated: CAISETDLIIAGGQYF.

The sample holds one count of this clone. The V and J genes are TRBV5-6 and TRBJ1-1; tentative D call: TRBD1 (6 bases). The CDR3 is 14 residues long. Germline V gene sequence: CDR1 SGHDT, CDR2 YYEEEE. Trimming shortened V by 6 bases and J by 0 bases, and 12 bases separated the two germline ends. Here the CDR3 DNA reads TGTGCCAGCACATCGGGACACTTGAACACTGAAGCTTTCTTT. This translates into CASTSGHLNTEAFF.

This chain joins TRBV15 and TRBJ1-5; tentatively, D is TRBD1 (6 bases). CDR1 is LNHNV and CDR2 is YYDKDF in the germline V gene (reference sequence). This CDR3 comprises 15 residues. Between the trimmed V and J ends, which lost 5 bases and 4 bases, there was a span of 15 bases. Written as DNA, the CDR3 is TGTGCCACCAGCCTTACAGGGTTGGGGAATCAGCCCCAGCATTTT. Its translation: CATSLTGLGNQPQHF.

The chain employs TRBV27 and TRBJ2-1; 7 nucleotides align to TRBD2. Germline loops: CDR1 MNHEY, CDR2 SMNVEV (reference sequence). The J segment lost 7 bases and the V segment lost 5 bases, leaving 5 bases of the junction unmatched. CDR3 length: 13 amino acids. The CDR3 here is CASSLPGGNEQFF. Here the CDR3 DNA reads TGTGCCAGCAGTCTGCCCGGGGGGAATGAGCAGTTCTTC.

DNA for the CDR3: TGTGCCAGCAGCCTCTCTCAGGGAATGAACACTGAAGCTTTCTTT. Protein: CASSLSQGMNTEAFF. This sequence joins TRBV3-1 (or the pseudogene TRBV3-2) and TRBJ1-1; tentative D call: TRBD1 (5 bases). CDR3 length: 15 amino acids. Germline loops: CDR1 LGHDT, CDR2 YNNKEL (reference sequence). V was trimmed by 4 bases and J by 0 bases, leaving 12 bases between them.

V and J are TRBV30 and TRBJ1-6; TRBD1 agrees at 7 bases. V was pared by 1 base and J by 6 bases, with 6 bases of the junction left unmatched. Germline V gene data show CDR1 as GTSNPN and CDR2 as SVGIG (reference sequence). The CDR3 consists of 15 residues. As DNA, the CDR3 is TGTGCCTGGAGTGGAAAGGGGGCTAGTAATTCACCCCTCCACTTT. It codes for CAWSGKGASNSPLHF. The full variable domain, in which reference TRBV30 and TRBJ1-6 provide the parts outside the CDR3, is SQTIHQWPATLVQPVGSPLSLECTVEGTSNPNLYWYRQAAGRGLQLLFYSVGIGQISSEVPQNLSASRPQDRQFILSSKKLLLSDSGFYLCAWSGKGASNSPLHFGNGTRLTVT.

The rearrangement uses TRBV28 and TRBJ1-2; possibly TRBD1 for D (6 bases). The CDR3 sequence is 13 residues long. The germline V gene encodes CDR1 MDHEN and CDR2 SYDVKM. V shed 3 bases and J shed 7 bases, with 12 bases lying between them. DNA of the CDR3: TGTGCCAGCAGTTTTGGACAGTCAGGTGGCTACACCTTC. This encodes CASSFGQSGGYTF.

The chain employs TRBV7-9 and TRBJ2-5; 7 nucleotides match TRBD2. V lost 0 bases, J lost 5 bases, and 9 bases stayed unmatched. The CDR3 is 16 amino acids. Germline loops: CDR1 SEHNR, CDR2 FQNEAQ (reference sequence). The chain's CDR3 is CASSLAGTQAGETQYF. CDR3 nucleotides: TGTGCCAGCAGCTTAGCGGGGACGCAAGCGGGGGAGACCCAGTACTTC.

The rearrangement joins TRBV19 to TRBJ1-6, with D maybe TRBD1 (5 bases). Germline CDR1 is LNHDA and CDR2 is SQIVND (reference sequence). The CDR3 totals 14 residues. The V and J ends lost 7 bases and 7 bases respectively, with 14 bases between them. The CDR3 sequence is CASKVAQVNSPLHF. DNA of the CDR3: TGTGCCAGTAAGGTTGCACAGGTAAATTCACCCCTCCACTTT.

The chain joins TRBV2 to TRBJ2-1, with 11 positions matching TRBD2. Germline lookup yields CDR1 SNHLY and CDR2 FYNNEI. J was trimmed by 6 bases and V by 11 bases; bases with no gene match: 6. The CDR3 is made up of 13 amino acids. The CDR3 sequence is CAGLAGGLNEQFF. The DNA of the CDR3 is TGTGCCGGCCTAGCGGGGGGACTCAATGAGCAGTTCTTC.

This chain uses TRBV5-1 with TRBJ1-6; D gene ambiguous. The CDR3 contains 15 residues. Germline CDR1 is SGHRS and CDR2 is YFSETQ. Between the trimmed V and J ends, which lost 0 bases and 8 bases, there was a span of 12 bases. The CDR3 here is CASSLAGQVHSPLHF. The CDR3 bases are TGCGCCAGCAGCTTGGCAGGCCAGGTACATTCACCCCTCCACTTT.

The J gene is TRBJ2-7, the V gene TRBV6-5; 8 nucleotides align to TRBD1. This CDR3 is 13 amino acids long. Germline values: CDR1 MNHEY, CDR2 SVGAGI. V lost 6 bases to trimming and J lost 1 base; unmatched junction nucleotides: 2. CDR3 nucleotide sequence: TGTGCCAGCAGAGGACAGGGATCCTACGAGCAGTACTTC. As protein: CASRGQGSYEQYF.

This rearrangement joins TRBV7-6 to TRBJ2-7, with D hard to call. The CDR3 has 17 residues. The V gene lost 1 base and the J gene lost 2 bases, with 18 bases spanning the gap. Germline V lookup: CDR1 SGHVS, CDR2 FNYEAQ. The CDR3 sequence is CASSLGPQISIPYEQYF. Here the CDR3 DNA reads TGTGCCAGCAGCTTAGGGCCTCAGATTTCGATCCCCTACGAGCAGTACTTC.

The chain joins TRBV25-1 to TRBJ2-7, with a tentative D call TRBD1 (5 bases). The germline V gene has CDR1 MGHDK and CDR2 SYGVNS. This CDR3 is 13 amino acids long. Trimming left V 6 bases short and J 0 bases short, with 9 bases between. CDR3 in DNA: TGTGCCAGCAGCGCAGGGATCTCCTACGAGCAGTACTTC. Protein product: CASSAGISYEQYF.

This clone was detected only once. This chain links TRBV19 with TRBJ1-4, with D possibly TRBD1 on 6 matching bases. Trimming removed 3 bases from V and 9 bases from J, with 11 bases in between. The CDR3 sequence is 13 residues long. The germline V gene has CDR1 LNHDA and CDR2 SQIVND (reference sequence). The DNA for the CDR3 is TGTGCCAGTAGTATCCGCGACAGGAAAAAACTGTTTTTT. The encoded protein is CASSIRDRKKLFF.

J is TRBJ2-7 and V is TRBV30; a weak D match, TRBD1 (6 bases). Trimming stripped 3 bases from V and 6 bases from J, with 12 bases between. The CDR3 is made up of 12 amino acids. Germline lookup yields CDR1 GTSNPN and CDR2 SVGIG (reference sequence). Here the CDR3 DNA reads TGTGCCTGGAGCGGGCAGGGGTTCGAGCAGTACTTC. Translated: CAWSGQGFEQYF.

V gene TRBV7-9 combines with J gene TRBJ2-7, with a possible D match to TRBD1 (5 bases). Per germline, CDR1 SEHNR and CDR2 FQNEAQ (reference sequence). This CDR3 has 16 residues. V was trimmed by 5 bases and J by 3 bases, leaving 20 bases between them. The chain's CDR3 is CASSNLYRGTLYEQYF. The CDR3 nucleotides are TGTGCCAGCAGCAACCTTTATAGGGGCACACTCTACGAGCAGTACTTC.

By frequency in the sample, this clone is medium-sized. V is TRBV4-2 and J is TRBJ1-1; the D gene is possibly TRBD1 (5 bases). V lost 7 bases and J 4 bases, leaving 13 bases between the germline ends. The CDR3 extends over 13 amino acids. CDR1 is LGHNA and CDR2 is YNFKEQ in the germline V gene. The CDR3 DNA reads TGTGCCAGCACCTTACTTAGGGGCACTGAAGCTTTCTTT. This sequence encodes CASTLLRGTEAFF.

The J gene is TRBJ2-7, the V gene TRBV7-9; a possible D gene is TRBD2 (6 bases). The CDR3 is 16 amino acids. V was clipped by 1 base and J by 7 bases, with 20 bases between them. The germline gives CDR1 SEHNR, CDR2 FQNEAQ (reference sequence). In DNA form, the CDR3 reads TGTGCCAGCAGCTTAGGGGCAGGGATCGGGGGAATGGAGCAGTACTTC. This codes for CASSLGAGIGGMEQYF.

The rearrangement links TRBV24-1 to TRBJ1-2; TRBD1 matches 8 bases. V shed 5 bases, J shed 6 bases, and the junction held 4 bases outside the gene matches. This CDR3 region has 13 residues. Germline V gene data show CDR1 as KGHDR and CDR2 as SFDVKD. CDR3 nucleotide sequence: TGTGCCACCAGTGCGGACAGGGTTAATGGCTACACCTTC. Encoded protein: CATSADRVNGYTF.

Written as DNA, the CDR3 is TGTGCCACCAGTGATCCACTAGCGGGGGGGTTCAATGAGCAGTTCTTC. Translation: CATSDPLAGGFNEQFF. The rearrangement links TRBV24-1 to TRBJ2-1, with 13 bases aligning to TRBD2. The CDR3 has 16 residues. J was trimmed by 6 bases and V by 3 bases; bases with no gene match: 4. Germline values: CDR1 KGHDR, CDR2 SFDVKD.

The chain uses TRBV5-4 and TRBJ2-5, with 16 nucleotides matching TRBD2. Trimming removed 5 bases from V and 3 bases from J; junction bases left unmatched: 7. CDR3 size: 17 residues. Per the germline V gene, CDR1 is SGHNT and CDR2 is YYREEE (reference sequence). For the CDR3, the DNA is TGTGCCAGCAGACCGGGACTAGCGGGGGGGATAGAAGAGACCCAGTACTTC. Translating it yields CASRPGLAGGIEETQYF.

This clone is a singleton in its sample. The V gene is TRBV4-1, the J gene TRBJ2-2; TRBD1 agrees at 7 bases. Germline V CDR1 and CDR2: MGHRA, YSYEKL. The CDR3 has 16 amino acids. V dropped 4 bases and J dropped 4; count of bases not matched to a gene: 9. The CDR3, as DNA: TGCGCCAGCAGCCCAGCCGGACAGGTTGGCACCGGGGAGCTGTTTTTT. Residues: CASSPAGQVGTGELFF.

This chain connects TRBV12-3 or TRBV12-4 to TRBJ2-2; a possible D gene is TRBD1 (5 bases). The CDR3 loop spans 13 amino acids. Trimming stripped 3 bases from V and 8 bases from J, with 10 bases between. DNA of the CDR3: TGTGCCAGCAGTTTCGGCAGGGCTGGGGAGCTGTTTTTT. Protein: CASSFGRAGELFF.

This chain uses TRBV5-1 with TRBJ1-6; D is ambiguous. The germline CDR1 and CDR2 sequences are SGHRS and YFSETQ. The CDR3 is 13 residues long. V was trimmed by 0 bases and J by 8 bases, leaving 6 bases between them. Here the CDR3 DNA reads TGCGCCAGCAGCTTGGCCAGTGATTCACCCCTCCACTTT. Translation: CASSLASDSPLHF.